This T cell receptor beta chain was captured by sequencing in a study of blood T cell repertoires in COVID-19. Study at large: PBMCs, B-cell-depleted T cells, or T cells provided the cDNA or gDNA that made up the material.

Original processing notes: The assay estimated nucleated cells by amplifying reference gene primers. Clones were read by immunoSEQ multiplex PCR, and TCRdb kept only the in-frame ones, dropping some. V and J calls and clone size follow that table, whereas D and trimming were derived from the DNA. This table holds about 200,000 clones, about nine tenths found once. The CDR3 extends over 15 amino acids. Per the germline V gene, CDR1 is SNHLY and CDR2 is FYNNEI. Trimming cost V 4 bases and J 0 bases, with 12 bases left between them. Input material: peripheral blood. This chain uses TRBV2 with TRBJ2-5; D is perhaps TRBD1 (5 bases). The sequence came from a woman aged 40 to 49 with acute or convalescent COVID-19. CDR3 loop: CASSASQGDQETQYF. DNA for the CDR3: TGTGCCAGCAGTGCCTCCCAGGGCGACCAAGAGACCCAGTACTTC.